This T cell receptor (beta chain) emerged from a study of blood T cell repertoires in COVID-19 (dated by TCRdb to the early 2020s). Study-level background: The collaborator samples originated in the United States, Italy and Spain and spanned the acute and convalescent phases of COVID-19. The prospective study material was composed of cDNA or gDNA derived from T cells, B-cell-depleted T cells, or PBMCs. A de-identified subject ID, COVID-19 status, age in years and sex were almost always included in the sample metadata. Where available, HLA class I and class II types were obtained from metadata supplied by the sample provider rather than from assay-based typing. The repertoires were released in a freely available public database meant as a resource for research on the immune response to SARS-CoV-2. Deeply sampled blood TCRbeta repertoires from subjects exposed to, actively infected with, or recovered from COVID-19 were included in the dataset. The samples were drawn from two sources: the first 160 participants of the ongoing ImmuneRACE study, and over 950 subjects contributed by 6 global collaborators. General conclusions and limits of the study: Clinical and demographic metadata were provided uncurated, with the amount varying by source and participant.

Taken from the germline V gene (reference sequence), the CDR1 and CDR2 loops are LNHDA and SQIVND. From V the trimming removes 5 bases and from J it removes 3 bases, while the gene matches leave 6 bases of the junction unaccounted for. Taken from cysteine to phenylalanine, the CDR3 has 14 residues. Only the CDR3 region is kept as DNA, spanning 42 bases read in frame from base 1. This clone was picked up a small number of times. What this receptor recognizes is not known. Per-base qualities were not stored, and no clone one base away is much larger. TCRbeta CDR3 regions were amplified from genomic DNA by means of the immunoSEQ Assay, a bias-controlled multiplex PCR. Regarding the original processing steps: The number of nucleated cells in each sample was estimated by amplification of reference gene primers within the assay. Sequence reads were collapsed and filtered to measure the absolute abundance of every unique TCRbeta CDR3 rearrangement. For each sample, productive Simpson clonality was calculated as the square root of Simpson's diversity index over productive rearrangements. Entries here come from immuneACCESS through TCRdb and include only in-frame sequences with V and J called. Some clones fail to appear in such tables; in the studies checked, an unresolved V gene covers under half of the shortfall, and the cause of the remainder is unknown. V and J calls and clone size follow that table, whereas D and trimming were derived from the DNA. The sample data list about 250,000 clones, and 89% of these were observed just once. Less than 4.5% of the sample is held by the ten biggest clonotypes.

Participants in the prospective study were aged roughly 18 to 90 years, lived in under 30 United States geographic areas, and enrolled through a virtual design. In the prospective study, participants were assigned to cohorts based on the clinical history participants reported in a screening survey and a study questionnaire. In the prospective study, whole blood, serum and a nasopharyngeal or oropharyngeal swab were collected from each participant by mobile phlebotomists. Additional blood draws and questionnaires over an approximately 2-month period could optionally be provided by prospective study participants. Prospective study blood samples were shipped either frozen or at room temperature before DNA extraction.

The rearrangement joined TRBV19 to TRBJ2-7, and 8 bases in between align with TRBD1. This clonotype was obtained from a woman younger than 45 with acute COVID-19. Material for sequencing was PBMCs or T cells enriched from blood (not recorded which). The CDR3 sequence is CASSEVGTGYEQYF. The DNA sequence reads TGTGCCAGTAGTGAAGTAGGGACAGGCTACGAGCAGTACTTC.